The 7 T cell receptor beta chains listed next were all sequenced from one sample in a study of T cell responses to AZD1222 COVID-19 vaccine. The data were produced by immunoSEQ multiplex PCR, yet TCRdb's version contains in-frame clones alone and is incomplete. The data hold approximately 130,000 clones, with roughly 90% observed a single time. The material was peripheral blood, obtained 28 days after the second AZD1222 dose. These receptors all stem from an adult who received the AZD1222 COVID-19 vaccine.

This chain uses TRBV27 with TRBJ2-7, with 7 bases aligning to TRBD2. After removal of 8 bases from V and 3 bases from J, the junction contained 10 bases not matched to a gene. The CDR3 contains 14 residues. Per the germline V gene, CDR1 is MNHEY and CDR2 is SMNVEV (reference sequence). CDR3 DNA: TGTGCCAGCCACAAGGGAGGGTCAGGCTACGAGCAGTACTTC. This codes for CASHKGGSGYEQYF.

J is TRBJ2-5 and V is TRBV7-2, with 10 bases fitting TRBD2. In germline, CDR1 is SGHTA, CDR2 FQGNSA. The V segment lost 1 base and the J segment 7 bases; nucleotides outside the gene matches: 6. This CDR3 has 15 residues. This CDR3 is CASSLEASGRGTQYF. The CDR3 DNA reads as TGTGCCAGCAGCTTAGAGGCTAGCGGGAGAGGGACCCAGTACTTC. Full variable domain (remainder filled in from reference TRBV7-2 and TRBJ2-5): GAGVSQSPSNKVTEKGKDVELRCDPISGHTALYWYRQSLGQGLEFLIYFQGNSAPDKSGLPSDRFSAERTGGSVSTLTIQRTQQEDSAVYLCASSLEASGRGTQYFGPGTRLLVL.

The rearrangement uses TRBV11-3 and TRBJ1-6; D remains ambiguous. The germline V gene has CDR1 SGHNT and CDR2 YENEEA. The CDR3 totals 13 residues. Trimming stripped 0 bases from V and 7 bases from J, with 4 bases between. In DNA form, the CDR3 reads TGTGCCAGCAGCTTAGAGCAGAATTCACCCCTCCACTTT. This translates into CASSLEQNSPLHF. Based on the CDR3 plus reference TRBV11-3 and TRBJ1-6, the full variable domain is EAGVVQSPRYKIIEKKQPVAFWCNPISGHNTLYWYLQNLGQGPELLIRYENEEAVDDSQLPKDRFSAERLKGVDSTLKIQPAELGDSAVYLCASSLEQNSPLHFGNGTRLTVT.

This chain links TRBV6-5 with TRBJ1-5; D is unclear. The CDR3 consists of 14 residues. The germline V gene encodes CDR1 MNHEY and CDR2 SVGAGI. The V end was cut by 0 bases, the J end by 5 bases, with 8 bases between. CDR3: CASSYSEGYQPQHF. CDR3 nucleotide sequence: TGTGCCAGCAGTTACTCAGAGGGCTATCAGCCCCAGCATTTT.

This chain connects TRBV7-2 to TRBJ2-1; 9 bases fit TRBD2. The CDR3 has 16 amino acids. Germline values: CDR1 SGHTA, CDR2 FQGNSA. The junction had 10 bases not matched to a gene; V was cut back by 2 bases and J by 8 bases. The CDR3 DNA is TGTGCCAGCAGCTTAAGGTGGGCGGGGGGGCCAGATGAGCAGTTCTTC. Translating it yields CASSLRWAGGPDEQFF.

This clone was picked up one time. This chain joins TRBV7-8 and TRBJ2-7; D unclear. V was trimmed by 5 bases and J by 1 base, leaving 12 bases between them. The CDR3 sequence is 14 residues long. Germline CDR1 SGHVS, CDR2 FQNEAQ. CDR3 sequence: CASSVSSRSYEQYF. CDR3 sequence (DNA): TGTGCCAGCAGCGTCTCCTCAAGGTCCTACGAGCAGTACTTC.

V is TRBV6-1 and J is TRBJ2-1; 8 positions agree with TRBD2. Trimming removed 0 bases from V and 2 bases from J; junction bases left unmatched: 6. The CDR3 totals 17 residues. Germline loops: CDR1 MNHNS, CDR2 SASEGT. In nucleotides, the CDR3 is TGTGCCAGCAGTGAAGCGCTGCGGGGGGCTGCCTACAATGAGCAGTTCTTC. It codes for CASSEALRGAAYNEQFF.